This T cell receptor (beta chain) is from a study of human thymus T cells. Study-level results: In thymic and blood repertoires alike, V and J usage looked biased.

V was clipped by 0 bases and J by 1 base, with 10 bases between them. Looked up from germline, CDR1 is SGHRS and CDR2 is YFSETQ. This CDR3 region has 15 residues. Worth noting for this clone: Its antigen is undetermined.

Produced via immunoSEQ multiplex PCR; TCRdb's table is partial and in-frame only. The data contain about 60,000 clones, about 94% of them singletons. Those donating were healthy Finnish infants in corrective surgery for congenital heart defects. Genomic DNA was extracted from every available blood leukocyte. The TCR comes from a boy less than two years old with a congenital heart defect but otherwise immunologically healthy. The genes are TRBV5-1 and TRBJ1-1; perhaps TRBD1 as D (6 bases). Sequencing input: blood. The CDR3 bases are TGCGCCAGCAGCTTGGGTCGAGGGGGGAACACTGAAGCTTTCTTT. Its protein product is CASSLGRGGNTEAFF.